These T cell receptor beta chains were read from a single sample in a study of OX40 agonist ivuxolimab in advanced cancers. The protocol was immunoSEQ multiplex PCR, while the TCRdb copy is restricted to in-frame clones and leaves out a portion. In the table there are about 140,000 clones, roughly nine tenths of which are singletons. The specimen was CD4+ or CD8+ T cells sorted from blood, collected in a trial of the OX40 agonist ivuxolimab. These receptors all stem from an adult with an advanced solid tumor such as melanoma, head and neck, liver or kidney cancer. CDR3s include the opening cysteine and the closing phenylalanine or tryptophan. Fields, in order: clone size, D gene, V gene, J gene, CDR3 protein, CDR3 DNA. A D gene is named only where the DNA matches it firmly. Some rows mark clone size as missing; the rest say once, few, many or name a class of expanded clone.

abundance: once; d_gene: TRBD1; v_gene: TRBV11-2; j_gene: TRBJ1-2; CDR3aa: CASRTTGGSGYTF; CDR3nt: TGTGCCAGCAGGACAACAGGGGGCAGTGGCTACACCTTC
abundance: NA; d_gene: TRBD2; v_gene: TRBV19; j_gene: TRBJ2-7; CDR3aa: CASRGVAGIEQYF; CDR3nt: TGTGCCAGTAGGGGGGTAGCGGGAATCGAGCAGTACTTC
abundance: few; d_gene: NA; v_gene: TRBV6-6; j_gene: TRBJ1-3; CDR3aa: CASESYGNTIYF; CDR3nt: TGTGCCAGCGAGAGCTACGGAAACACCATATATTTT
abundance: once; d_gene: NA; v_gene: TRBV29-1; j_gene: TRBJ2-7; CDR3aa: CSVEERAKSSEQYF; CDR3nt: TGCAGCGTTGAAGAAAGGGCCAAAAGTAGCGAGCAGTACTTC
abundance: NA; d_gene: TRBD2; v_gene: TRBV28; j_gene: TRBJ2-7; CDR3aa: CASRGASGSYEQYF; CDR3nt: TGTGCCAGCAGAGGGGCTAGCGGGAGCTACGAGCAGTACTTC
abundance: NA; d_gene: NA; v_gene: TRBV18; j_gene: TRBJ1-1; CDR3aa: CASSPPGWNTEAFF; CDR3nt: TGTGCCAGCTCACCACCAGGGTGGAACACTGAAGCTTTCTTT
abundance: once; d_gene: NA; v_gene: TRBV9; j_gene: TRBJ1-1; CDR3aa: CASSVPQGGAKNTEAFF; CDR3nt: TGTGCCAGCAGCGTCCCACAAGGGGGGGCAAAGAACACTGAAGCTTTCTTT
abundance: NA; d_gene: NA; v_gene: TRBV27; j_gene: TRBJ1-1; CDR3aa: CASSLIGGTEAFF; CDR3nt: TGTGCCAGCAGTTTAATAGGGGGGACTGAAGCTTTCTTT
abundance: NA; d_gene: NA; v_gene: TRBV5-1; j_gene: TRBJ2-6; CDR3aa: CASTSDGANVLTF; CDR3nt: TGCGCCAGCACTTCCGATGGGGCCAACGTCCTGACTTTC
abundance: NA; d_gene: TRBD1; v_gene: TRBV27; j_gene: TRBJ1-5; CDR3aa: CASSLSGQGGQPQHF; CDR3nt: TGTGCCAGCAGTTTATCGGGACAGGGCGGACAGCCCCAGCATTTT